Presented here are 13 T cell receptor beta chains from one specimen sequenced in a study of T cells in Graves' hyperthyroidism and ophthalmopathy. Researchers amplified the TCR beta CDR3 regions from RNA transcripts. First-round RT-PCR with HTBI primers amplified the TCR CDR3 region. MiXCR was run by TCRdb on the multiplex PCR reads, yielding one entry per CDR3 protein. This sample has fewer than 800,000 distinct CDR3 sequences; about a sixth occur once, and the top ten carry approximately 8%. Sequencing was done on a sample of blood. These receptors came from a man younger than 35 with Graves' hyperthyroidism.

There are many counts of this clonotype. The chain joins TRBV28 to TRBJ1-5, with a weak D call TRBD1 (6 bases). CDR1 MDHEN and CDR2 SYDVKM come from the germline V gene. This CDR3 has 15 residues. V dropped 8 bases and J dropped 2 bases, with 16 bases sitting between them. The CDR3 DNA reads TGTGCCAGCGCAGCAATTTCAGGGGGCAATCAGCCCCAGCATTTT. Amino acid sequence: CASAAISGGNQPQHF.

This clonotype was detected many times. V gene TRBV7-3 combines with J gene TRBJ1-1; TRBD1 aligns across 8 bases. This CDR3 spans 13 amino acids. With 5 bases clipped from V and 6 bases from J, the junction kept 5 bases outside the gene matches. The germline V gene has CDR1 SGHTA and CDR2 FQGTGA. CDR3 in amino acids: CASSVDRASEAFF. CDR3 DNA sequence: TGTGCCAGCAGCGTGGACAGGGCTTCTGAAGCTTTCTTT.

This clonotype was seen ten or more times. This sequence joins TRBV6-1 and TRBJ2-3; perhaps TRBD1 as D (6 bases). V dropped 5 bases and J dropped 0 bases, with 12 bases sitting between them. Germline CDR1 and CDR2: MNHNS and SASEGT. The CDR3 length is 15 residues. CDR3 nucleotide sequence: TGTGCCAGCAGTTCGGCAGGGGAAAGCACAGATACGCAGTATTTT. This sequence encodes CASSSAGESTDTQYF.

This clonotype was seen more than once but under ten times. The CDR3 region is CSAGTGANYGYTF. In nucleotides, the CDR3 is TGCAGTGCTGGGACAGGAGCTAACTATGGCTACACCTTC. The rearrangement uses TRBV20-1 and TRBJ1-2; 8 bases agree with TRBD1. This CDR3 has 13 residues. Germline V gene data show CDR1 as DFQATT and CDR2 as SNEGSKA (reference sequence). Trimming cost V 5 bases and J 0 bases; bases outside gene matches: 2.

This clonotype was seen more than once but under ten times. The chain is built from TRBV7-9 and TRBJ2-7; no reliable D call. V was clipped by 4 bases and J by 1 base, with 17 bases between them. The CDR3 sequence is 16 residues long. Germline loops: CDR1 SEHNR, CDR2 FQNEAQ (reference sequence). As DNA, the CDR3 is TGTGCCAGCAGCTCTACCCACCTGGACGGTTCCTACGAGCAGTACTTC. Residues: CASSSTHLDGSYEQYF.

This clonotype was seen ten or more times. This sequence joins TRBV28 and TRBJ1-5; D is ambiguous. V was cut by 3 bases and J by 3 bases, with 6 bases left in between. This CDR3 is built from 13 residues. Germline V gene sequence: CDR1 MDHEN, CDR2 SYDVKM. The CDR3 sequence: CASSLRTNQPQHF. DNA of the CDR3: TGTGCCAGCAGTTTGCGTACCAATCAGCCCCAGCATTTT.

Note on this clonotype: It may be a read error: a sequence one base away is much more abundant. The rearrangement uses TRBV6-1 and TRBJ2-7; TRBD2 aligns across 10 bases. The CDR3 spans 18 residues. The V segment lost 5 bases and the J segment 2 bases; nucleotides outside the gene matches: 15. CDR1 and CDR2 from the germline V gene are MNHNS and SASEGT. The CDR3 region is CASSFQREGRSLTYEQYF. The CDR3 region has the DNA TGTGCCAGCAGTTTTCAGCGGGAGGGTAGATCTCTAACCTACGAGCAGTACTTC.

This clonotype was picked up many times. This chain uses TRBV27 with TRBJ2-7; D is possibly TRBD1 (5 bases). The CDR3 totals 15 residues. V gave up 5 bases and J gave up 2 bases, with 16 bases separating them. Germline CDR1 reads MNHEY; CDR2 reads SMNVEV (reference sequence). The CDR3 DNA reads as TGTGCCAGCAGTCCTGATTGGGGCGCAGCCTACGAGCAGTACTTC. It yields the protein CASSPDWGAAYEQYF.

The chain links TRBV7-6 to TRBJ2-5; the D is unclear. V lost 4 bases and J lost 5, with 11 bases in between. The CDR3 sequence is 13 residues long. CDR1 is SGHVS and CDR2 is FNYEAQ in the germline V gene. CDR3 nucleotide sequence: TGTGCCAGCAGCTATGGGTATCGGGAGACCCAGTACTTC. This gives the protein CASSYGYRETQYF.

The chain has TRBV9 and TRBJ2-1; D uncertain. Germline assignment: CDR1 SGDLS and CDR2 YYNGEE. This CDR3 contains 14 residues. The ends were cut back, 4 bases at V and 10 bases at J, with 18 bases in the middle. CDR3 nucleotide sequence: TGTGCCAGCAGCCCACAGACCGCACGTGGGGAGCAGTTCTTC. As protein: CASSPQTARGEQFF.

This clonotype was seen a handful of times. This rearrangement joins TRBV28 to TRBJ2-3, with D perhaps matching TRBD1 (6 bases). This CDR3 has 13 residues. CDR1 is MDHEN and CDR2 is SYDVKM in the germline V gene. Trimming left V 4 bases short and J 6 bases short, with 11 bases between. The CDR3 protein is CASSSRRGDTQYF. CDR3 nucleotides: TGTGCCAGCAGTTCGCGAAGGGGGGATACGCAGTATTTT.

This clonotype has ten or more counts. This chain links TRBV12-3 or TRBV12-4 with TRBJ1-2; D is uncertain. Trimming left V 4 bases short and J 4 bases short, with 7 bases between. The CDR3 contains 12 residues. The CDR3 DNA follows: TGTGCCAGCAGTTACGATGCCTATGGCTACACCTTC. Amino acid sequence: CASSYDAYGYTF.

In its sample, this clonotype was seen many times. V is TRBV20-1 and J is TRBJ2-1; D remains unclear. The V end was cut by 2 bases, the J end by 7 bases, with 18 bases between. Germline assignment: CDR1 DFQATT and CDR2 SNEGSKA (reference sequence). The CDR3 is made up of 15 amino acids. CDR3 sequence (DNA): TGCAGTGCTAGATCTGCTTCTAAAGTGAAGAATGAGCAGTTCTTC. Translated, it gives CSARSASKVKNEQFF.